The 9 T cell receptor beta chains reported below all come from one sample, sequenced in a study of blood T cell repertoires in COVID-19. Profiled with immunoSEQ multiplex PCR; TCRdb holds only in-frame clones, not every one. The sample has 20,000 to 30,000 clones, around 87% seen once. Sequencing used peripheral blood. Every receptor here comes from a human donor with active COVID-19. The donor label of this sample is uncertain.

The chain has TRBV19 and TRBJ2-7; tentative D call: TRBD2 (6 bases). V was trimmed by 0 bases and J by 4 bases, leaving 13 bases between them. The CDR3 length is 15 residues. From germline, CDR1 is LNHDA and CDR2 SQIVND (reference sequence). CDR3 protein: CASSIDWDGGYEQYF. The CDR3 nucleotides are TGTGCCAGTAGTATAGATTGGGACGGGGGATACGAGCAGTACTTC.

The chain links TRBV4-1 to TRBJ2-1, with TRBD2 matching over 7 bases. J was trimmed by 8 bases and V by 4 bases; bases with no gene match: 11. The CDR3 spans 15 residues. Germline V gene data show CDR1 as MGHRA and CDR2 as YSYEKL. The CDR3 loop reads CASSLRREFVDEQFF. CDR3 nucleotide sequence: TGCGCCAGCAGCCTGCGGCGGGAGTTCGTAGATGAGCAGTTCTTC.

CDR3 bases: TGCAGTGCTAGTGAGGGGACAGGGTCGTCCTACAATGAGCAGTTCTTC. Amino acids: CSASEGTGSSYNEQFF. The chain links TRBV20-1 to TRBJ2-1; 9 bases are a match to TRBD1. Germline CDR1 reads DFQATT; CDR2 reads SNEGSKA (reference sequence). V shed 3 bases, J shed 1 base, and the junction held 7 bases outside the gene matches. The CDR3 runs to 16 residues.

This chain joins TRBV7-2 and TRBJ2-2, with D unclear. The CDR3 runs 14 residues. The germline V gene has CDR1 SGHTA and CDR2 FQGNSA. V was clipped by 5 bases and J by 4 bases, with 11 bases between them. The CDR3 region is CASSPPPFTGELFF. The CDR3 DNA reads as TGTGCCAGCAGCCCCCCCCCGTTCACCGGGGAGCTGTTTTTT. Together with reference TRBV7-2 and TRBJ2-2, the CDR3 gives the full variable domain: GAGVSQSPSNKVTEKGKDVELRCDPISGHTALYWYRQSLGQGLEFLIYFQGNSAPDKSGLPSDRFSAERTGGSVSTLTIQRTQQEDSAVYLCASSPPPFTGELFFGEGSRLTVL.

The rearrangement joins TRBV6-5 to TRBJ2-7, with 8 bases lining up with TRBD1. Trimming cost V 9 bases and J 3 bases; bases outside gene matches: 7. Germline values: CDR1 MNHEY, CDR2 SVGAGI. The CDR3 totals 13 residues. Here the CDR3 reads CASRRDRYYEQYF. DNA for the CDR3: TGTGCCAGTCGCCGGGACAGGTACTACGAGCAGTACTTC.

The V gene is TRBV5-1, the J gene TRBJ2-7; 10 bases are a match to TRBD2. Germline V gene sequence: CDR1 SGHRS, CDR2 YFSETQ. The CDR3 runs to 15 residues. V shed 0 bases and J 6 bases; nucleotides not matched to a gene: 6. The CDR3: CASSLVLAGVGEQYF. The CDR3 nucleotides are TGCGCCAGCAGCTTGGTTCTAGCGGGAGTCGGCGAGCAGTACTTC.

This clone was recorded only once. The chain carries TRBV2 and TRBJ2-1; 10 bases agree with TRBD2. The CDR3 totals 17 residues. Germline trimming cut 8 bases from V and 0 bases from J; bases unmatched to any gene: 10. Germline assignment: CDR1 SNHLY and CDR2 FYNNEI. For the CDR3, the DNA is TGTGCCAGCGTTAGCGGGAGGTTACTTTCCTCCTACAATGAGCAGTTCTTC. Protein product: CASVSGRLLSSYNEQFF. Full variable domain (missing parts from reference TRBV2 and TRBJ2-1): EPEVTQTPSHQVTQMGQEVILRCVPISNHLYFYWYRQILGQKVEFLVSFYNNEISEKSEIFDDQFSVERPDGSNFTLKIRSTKLEDSAMYFCASVSGRLLSSYNEQFFGPGTRLTVL.

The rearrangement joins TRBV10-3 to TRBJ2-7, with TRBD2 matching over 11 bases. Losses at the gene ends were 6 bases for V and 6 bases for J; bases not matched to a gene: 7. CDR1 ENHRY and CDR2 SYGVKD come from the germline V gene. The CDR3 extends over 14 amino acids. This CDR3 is CAIRTSGGSSEQYF. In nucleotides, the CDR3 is TGTGCCATCAGAACTAGCGGGGGATCTTCCGAGCAGTACTTC.

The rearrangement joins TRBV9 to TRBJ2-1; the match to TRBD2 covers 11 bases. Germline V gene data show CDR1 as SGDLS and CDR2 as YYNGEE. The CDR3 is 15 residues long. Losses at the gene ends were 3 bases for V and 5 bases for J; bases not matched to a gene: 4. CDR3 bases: TGTGCCAGCAGCGGAACTAGCGGGAGCAACAATGAGCAGTTCTTC. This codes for CASSGTSGSNNEQFF.